This is a list of T cell receptor beta chains from one sample in a study of blood T cells in healthy people across ages. Each CDR3 protein is one row after TCRdb ran MiXCR on the 5' RACE reads. Of around 800,000 distinct CDR3 sequences listed, 55% to 65% were seen once; the top ten hold 25% to 35%. The sequencing input was blood. Receptors originate from a man aged 25-40 years in good health. Each CDR3 is given with its conserved first and last residue. A D gene is named only where the DNA matches it firmly. The size entry is marked missing in some rows and otherwise reads once, few, many or a size class.

j_call clone_size d_call v_call cdr3_nt cdr3_aa
TRBJ2-3 NA NA TRBV5-6 TGTGCCAGCAGCTTGGTGCAGGGGAGCACAGATACGCAGTATTTT CASSLVQGSTDTQYF
TRBJ1-2 few TRBD1 TRBV25-1 TGTGCCAGCAGCGCTCCCGGGACAGATAACTATGGCTACACCTTC CASSAPGTDNYGYTF
TRBJ1-2 few NA TRBV3-1 TGTGCCAGCAGCCAAGCCTCTCGGGGCTACACCTTC CASSQASRGYTF
TRBJ2-7 NA TRBD2 TRBV20-1 TGCAGTGCTAGGGCCCCGACTAGCGGGGGACCCCAAAACCCCTACGAGCAGTACTTC CSARAPTSGGPQNPYEQYF
TRBJ1-4 once NA TRBV28 TGTGCCAGCAGTTCCGACACGTCTAATGAAAAACTGTTTTTT CASSSDTSNEKLFF
TRBJ2-4 NA NA TRBV28 TGTGCCAGCAGTTTCTTGAGTACGGCGGGGATGTACGACAAAAACATTCAGTACTTC CASSFLSTAGMYDKNIQYF
TRBJ1-6 many NA TRBV7-8 TGTGCCAGCAGCTTAGAGACGGTTTTAGTTAATTCACCCCTCCACTTT CASSLETVLVNSPLHF
TRBJ2-5 NA NA TRBV9 TGTGCCAGCAGCCAAAGGGATGGGACCCAGTACTTC CASSQRDGTQYF
TRBJ2-1 NA TRBD2 TRBV5-1 TGCGCCAGCAGCTTGGCCCTTGACGGGGGGAATGAGCAGTTCTTC CASSLALDGGNEQFF
TRBJ2-3 NA NA TRBV9 TGTGCCAGCAGCGCAGGGGGGGGACAAAATACAGATACGCAGTATTTT CASSAGGGQNTDTQYF
TRBJ2-7 NA TRBD2 TRBV6-1 TGTGCCAGCACCTACGGGGGGACCCGCTCCTACGAGCAGTACTTC CASTYGGTRSYEQYF
TRBJ2-6 NA TRBD1 TRBV29-1 TGCAGCACAGGGGGCTCCGGGGCCAACGTCCTGACTTTC CSTGGSGANVLTF
TRBJ2-3 few NA TRBV5-6 TGTGCCAGCAGCTATTTTGGGAATACGCAGTATTTT CASSYFGNTQYF
TRBJ1-6 NA NA TRBV9 TGTGCCAGCAGCGTAAGTTCACTTAATTCACCCCTCCACTTT CASSVSSLNSPLHF
TRBJ2-1 few TRBD1 TRBV10-3 TGTGCCATCAGTGAGTCCCGGGACAGGGTTAATGAGCAGTTCTTC CAISESRDRVNEQFF